This passage covers 13 T cell receptor beta chains from one sample sequenced in a study of blood T cells in healthy people across ages. Together with a sample-barcoded 5' primer, a J-beta primer mix was included in a second PCR lasting about 6 to 11 cycles. TCRdb redid the calling of the 5' RACE reads with MiXCR, one entry per CDR3 protein. In the table there are approximately 730,000 distinct CDR3 sequences, 50% to 65% of which are singletons. The specimen sequenced was blood. The origin of the receptors is an elderly man in good health.

The J gene is TRBJ2-7, the V gene TRBV28; D is ambiguous. V was trimmed by 6 bases and J by 2 bases, leaving 17 bases between them. The CDR3 is 15 amino acids. Germline CDR1 is MDHEN and CDR2 is SYDVKM. The CDR3 is CASRPVTELTYEQYF. CDR3 in DNA: TGTGCCAGCAGACCCGTGACTGAGCTAACCTACGAGCAGTACTTC.

The chain couples TRBV11-2 to TRBJ2-5, with a tentative D call TRBD1 (6 bases). This CDR3 is 13 amino acids long. Trimming shortened V by 3 bases and J by 5 bases, and 10 bases separated the two germline ends. CDR1 is SGHAT and CDR2 is FQNNGV in the germline V gene. CDR3 protein: CASSLDRKETQYF. The CDR3 nucleotides are TGTGCCAGCAGCTTGGACAGAAAGGAGACCCAGTACTTC.

The rearrangement uses TRBV5-1 and TRBJ2-3, with 7 bases identical to TRBD2. The CDR3 runs to 12 residues. V lost 2 bases to trimming and J lost 14 bases; unmatched junction nucleotides: 8. CDR1 is SGHRS, CDR2 YFSETQ, per germline. The CDR3 sequence is CASSFTSVGAYF. In nucleotides, the CDR3 is TGCGCCAGCAGCTTTACTAGCGTAGGCGCGTATTTT.

J is TRBJ2-5 and V is TRBV7-6; TRBD2 matches 12 bases. V dropped 5 bases and J dropped 2; count of bases not matched to a gene: 6. From germline, CDR1 is SGHVS and CDR2 FNYEAQ. This CDR3 comprises 16 residues. The CDR3 region is CASSPLAGGGQETQYF. The CDR3 nucleotides read TGTGCCAGCAGCCCCCTAGCGGGAGGGGGACAAGAGACCCAGTACTTC.

J is TRBJ1-4 and V is TRBV10-3; 8 nucleotides agree with TRBD1. The CDR3 loop spans 15 amino acids. V lost 2 bases, J lost 5 bases, and 4 bases stayed unmatched. Germline CDR1 ENHRY, CDR2 SYGVKD. The CDR3 loop is CAISEGTGGNEKLFF. CDR3 DNA: TGTGCCATCAGTGAGGGAACAGGGGGAAATGAAAAACTGTTTTTT.

CDR3 loop: CASSPSGDGYGYTF. The CDR3 DNA is TGCGCCAGCAGCCCGTCGGGGGATGGGTACGGCTACACCTTC. This rearrangement joins TRBV5-1 to TRBJ1-2, with D perhaps matching TRBD1 (5 bases). From germline, CDR1 is SGHRS and CDR2 YFSETQ. The CDR3 loop spans 14 amino acids. The V gene lost 4 bases and the J gene lost 8 bases, with 18 bases spanning the gap.

The J gene is TRBJ2-6, the V gene TRBV27, with 12 bases identical to TRBD1. Germline V gene lookup returns CDR1 MNHEY and CDR2 SMNVEV (reference sequence). V lost 3 bases and J lost 0; bases outside the gene matches: 12. CDR3 size: 21 residues. The CDR3 loop is CASSLEGQGAELFSGANVLTF. The CDR3 DNA reads TGTGCCAGCAGTTTGGAGGGACAGGGGGCTGAATTGTTCTCTGGGGCCAACGTCCTGACTTTC.

This chain links TRBV20-1 with TRBJ2-4, with D tentatively TRBD1 (6 bases). Between the trimmed V and J ends, which lost 6 bases and 0 bases, there was a span of 9 bases. The CDR3 sequence is 13 residues long. Germline loops: CDR1 DFQATT, CDR2 SNEGSKA (reference sequence). CDR3 DNA: TGCAGTGCCCTACAGGGAGCCAAAAACATTCAGTACTTC. Amino acid sequence: CSALQGAKNIQYF.

This clonotype was counted between two and nine times. This chain links TRBV18 with TRBJ1-1; a weak D match, TRBD1 (6 bases). Germline V gives CDR1 KGHSH, CDR2 LQKENI. This CDR3 is built from 14 residues. Trimming cost V 8 bases and J 1 base, with 14 bases left between them. The chain's CDR3 is CASAQGRGNTEAFF. CDR3 nucleotides: TGTGCCAGCGCCCAGGGGAGGGGGAACACTGAAGCTTTCTTT.

This clonotype was observed at least ten times. J is TRBJ1-2 and V is TRBV29-1; 8 bases map to TRBD1. CDR1 and CDR2 (germline): SQVTM, ANQGSEA. V lost 8 bases, J lost 5 bases, and 13 bases stayed unmatched. The CDR3 contains 14 residues. The CDR3 DNA reads as TGCAGCACGGACGGGACAGGTGGTGGGTATGGCTACACCTTC. Protein sequence: CSTDGTGGGYGYTF.

A few counts support this clonotype. The rearrangement joins TRBV2 to TRBJ2-5; 10 bases align to TRBD2. This CDR3 has 15 residues. Germline CDR1 SNHLY, CDR2 FYNNEI. V lost 1 base and J lost 5; bases outside the gene matches: 4. The CDR3 region has the DNA TGTGCCAGCAGTGAAGTCGGGACTAGCGCTGAGACCCAGTACTTC. This sequence encodes CASSEVGTSAETQYF.

A word on this clonotype: The junction differs from germline at one of its ends, possibly a read error. V gene TRBV20-1 combines with J gene TRBJ1-2; D remains ambiguous. This CDR3 comprises 11 residues. Looked up from germline, CDR1 is DFQATT and CDR2 is SNEGSKA (reference sequence). Written as DNA, the CDR3 is TGTTCTCTTTCGGATAACTGTGGCTACACCTTC. It codes for CSLSDNCGYTF.

The chain employs TRBV5-1 and TRBJ1-5; 10 bases map to TRBD1. Unmatched junction bases numbered 8, after V lost 6 bases and J lost 2 bases. The CDR3 is 16 residues long. Germline assignment: CDR1 SGHRS and CDR2 YFSETQ. In DNA, the CDR3 is TGCGCCAGCACTAGGGGGACAGGGGAACGCAATCAGCCCCAGCATTTT. Its translation: CASTRGTGERNQPQHF.